The text below deals with one TCR beta chain. Its antigen is currently unknown. This sample was taken from a study of cytomegalovirus exposure and HLA in healthy donors. Study results and caveats: Immune exposure data for these donors was limited to CMV serostatus.

PCR used 60 Vbeta primers and 13 Jbeta primers. Produced via immunoSEQ multiplex PCR; TCRdb's table is partial and in-frame only. This sample has some 150,000 clones, with 79% found just once. CDR1 is MGHDK and CDR2 is SYGVNS in the germline V gene. Trimming pared 8 bases from V and 5 bases from J, leaving 19 bases between. The CDR3 is 14 residues long. The receptor was isolated from a man between 35 and 55 years old in good health and CMV-seronegative. The material sequenced was PBMCs. The chain carries TRBV25-1 and TRBJ2-7, with D perhaps matching TRBD2 (6 bases). The CDR3 DNA sequence: TGTGCCAGCGACCTGGAGGGGACCGGGCACGAGCAGTACTTC. As protein: CASDLEGTGHEQYF.